A selection of T cell receptor beta chains follows, all from one sample in a study of blood T cell repertoires in COVID-19. The data were produced by immunoSEQ multiplex PCR, yet TCRdb's version contains in-frame clones alone and is incomplete. The sample includes a few hundred thousand clones, approximately 92% seen only once; the top ten take 1.1%. The sequenced material came from PBMCs or T cells enriched from blood (not recorded which). The receptors derive from a young man who had recovered from COVID-19. Both conserved end residues are part of each CDR3. A D gene is named only where the DNA matches it firmly. For some rows the clone size is stated as once, few or many, or as a class when expanded; others skip it.

clone size: -
CDR3 length: 15
J gene: TRBJ2-2
V gene: TRBV3-1/TRBV3-2
D gene: TRBD2
CDR3 DNA: TGTGCCAGCAGCCCCCCGGGGGGGAACACCGGGGAGCTGTTTTTT
CDR3 protein: CASSPPGGNTGELFF

clone size: -
CDR3 length: 14
J gene: TRBJ1-2
V gene: TRBV6-5
D gene: TRBD1
CDR3 DNA: TGTGCCAGCAGAGGGACAGCCACTAACTATGGCTACACCTTC
CDR3 protein: CASRGTATNYGYTF

clone size: once
CDR3 length: 14
J gene: TRBJ1-5
V gene: TRBV6-5
D gene: -
CDR3 DNA: TGTGCCAGCAGTTATGGACACGGCAATCAGCCCCAGCATTTT
CDR3 protein: CASSYGHGNQPQHF

clone size: -
CDR3 length: 14
J gene: TRBJ2-7
V gene: TRBV28
D gene: TRBD2
CDR3 DNA: TGTGCCAGCAGACGACTAGCGGGAAGGCACGAGCAGTACTTC
CDR3 protein: CASRRLAGRHEQYF

clone size: -
CDR3 length: 15
J gene: TRBJ1-4
V gene: TRBV5-6
D gene: TRBD1
CDR3 DNA: TGTGCCAGCAGCCTCCGGGACAGGGGTATGGAAAAACTGTTTTTT
CDR3 protein: CASSLRDRGMEKLFF

clone size: -
CDR3 length: 13
J gene: TRBJ1-5
V gene: TRBV10-3
D gene: -
CDR3 DNA: TGTGCCATCAGTGAGTCCTTTAATCAGCCCCAGCATTTT
CDR3 protein: CAISESFNQPQHF

clone size: -
CDR3 length: 15
J gene: TRBJ2-1
V gene: TRBV7-9
D gene: TRBD2
CDR3 DNA: TGTGCCAGCAGTTCGGGACTAGCGGCCCTCGGGGAGCAGTTCTTC
CDR3 protein: CASSSGLAALGEQFF

clone size: -
CDR3 length: 14
J gene: TRBJ2-2
V gene: TRBV28
D gene: -
CDR3 DNA: TGTGCCAGCAGTTTAAGCACAGGCGCCGGGGAGCTGTTTTTT
CDR3 protein: CASSLSTGAGELFF

clone size: -
CDR3 length: 13
J gene: TRBJ2-4
V gene: TRBV29-1
D gene: TRBD1
CDR3 DNA: TGCAGCGTTGGAGGACAGGGATTAAACATTCAGTACTTC
CDR3 protein: CSVGGQGLNIQYF

clone size: few
CDR3 length: 14
J gene: TRBJ1-1
V gene: TRBV3-1/TRBV3-2
D gene: -
CDR3 DNA: TGTGCCAGCAGCCAGCGGTCGGGGATTGGTGAAGCTTTCTTT
CDR3 protein: CASSQRSGIGEAFF

clone size: -
CDR3 length: 12
J gene: TRBJ1-5
V gene: TRBV7-9
D gene: -
CDR3 DNA: TGTGCCAGCAGCCCACGAAGGGGGCCCCAGCATTTT
CDR3 protein: CASSPRRGPQHF

clone size: -
CDR3 length: 15
J gene: TRBJ1-1
V gene: TRBV2
D gene: -
CDR3 DNA: TGTGCCAGCAGTGAAGTGGGCTCCCTGACAGGTGAAGCTTTCTTT
CDR3 protein: CASSEVGSLTGEAFF

clone size: -
CDR3 length: 12
J gene: TRBJ1-2
V gene: TRBV30
D gene: -
CDR3 DNA: TGTGCCTGGAGCTCGGGGGACTATGGCTACACCTTC
CDR3 protein: CAWSSGDYGYTF

clone size: -
CDR3 length: 16
J gene: TRBJ2-3
V gene: TRBV7-6
D gene: TRBD2
CDR3 DNA: TGTGCCAGCAGCGTAGGAGCGGGAGGGCCGACAGATACGCAGTATTTT
CDR3 protein: CASSVGAGGPTDTQYF

clone size: -
CDR3 length: 15
J gene: TRBJ2-7
V gene: TRBV30
D gene: TRBD2
CDR3 DNA: TGTGCCTGGAGTGTTGCTAGCGGGAGCTCCTACGAGCAGTACTTC
CDR3 protein: CAWSVASGSSYEQYF

clone size: once
CDR3 length: 16
J gene: TRBJ2-3
V gene: TRBV18
D gene: -
CDR3 DNA: TGTGCCAGCTCACCACGGTACTACATAAGCACAGATACGCAGTATTTT
CDR3 protein: CASSPRYYISTDTQYF

clone size: -
CDR3 length: 15
J gene: TRBJ1-5
V gene: TRBV7-6
D gene: -
CDR3 DNA: TGTGCCAGCAGCACGCAGGGGTTGGGCAATCAGCCCCAGCATTTT
CDR3 protein: CASSTQGLGNQPQHF

clone size: -
CDR3 length: 16
J gene: TRBJ1-4
V gene: TRBV19
D gene: TRBD1
CDR3 DNA: TGTGCCAGTAGTAGATGGACAGGGGAATCTAATGAAAAACTGTTTTTT
CDR3 protein: CASSRWTGESNEKLFF

clone size: -
CDR3 length: 13
J gene: TRBJ2-7
V gene: TRBV7-9
D gene: TRBD2
CDR3 DNA: TGTGCCAGCAGCATAACGGGAGGGCATGAGCAGTACTTC
CDR3 protein: CASSITGGHEQYF

clone size: few
CDR3 length: 15
J gene: TRBJ2-3
V gene: TRBV7-3
D gene: TRBD2
CDR3 DNA: TGTGCCAGCAGCTCCGGACTAGCGGGACAAGATACGCAGTATTTT
CDR3 protein: CASSSGLAGQDTQYF

clone size: -
CDR3 length: 15
J gene: TRBJ2-1
V gene: TRBV2
D gene: TRBD2
CDR3 DNA: TGTGCCAGCAGTGAAAGTAGCGGGAGTCGTAATGAGCAGTTCTTC
CDR3 protein: CASSESSGSRNEQFF

clone size: -
CDR3 length: 16
J gene: TRBJ2-1
V gene: TRBV3-1/TRBV3-2
D gene: TRBD1
CDR3 DNA: TGTGCCAGCAGCCACACGCAAGGACAGGGGCTGGGTGAGCAGTTCTTC
CDR3 protein: CASSHTQGQGLGEQFF

clone size: few
CDR3 length: 16
J gene: TRBJ1-1
V gene: TRBV4-1
D gene: -
CDR3 DNA: TGCGCCAGCAGCCAAGAATCCTCCCGGGAGAACACTGAAGCTTTCTTT
CDR3 protein: CASSQESSRENTEAFF

clone size: -
CDR3 length: 15
J gene: TRBJ2-7
V gene: TRBV28
D gene: TRBD1
CDR3 DNA: TGTGCCAGCAGTTACACCGGGACAGGGGGGTACGAGCAGTACTTC
CDR3 protein: CASSYTGTGGYEQYF

clone size: -
CDR3 length: 15
J gene: TRBJ2-3
V gene: TRBV7-9
D gene: TRBD2
CDR3 DNA: TGTGCCAGCAGCTCCCAGGGACTAGCGGTAGATACGCAGTATTTT
CDR3 protein: CASSSQGLAVDTQYF

clone size: -
CDR3 length: 18
J gene: TRBJ2-2
V gene: TRBV7-8
D gene: -
CDR3 DNA: TGTGCCAGCAGCTTAGCTAGGTTGGATGGGGCCCGGCCCGGGGAGCTGTTTTTT
CDR3 protein: CASSLARLDGARPGELFF

clone size: -
CDR3 length: 16
J gene: TRBJ1-1
V gene: TRBV5-1
D gene: -
CDR3 DNA: TGCGCCAGCACCCCCCCGGGGGGCCACCAAGGCAGTGAAGCTTTCTTT
CDR3 protein: CASTPPGGHQGSEAFF

clone size: once
CDR3 length: 18
J gene: TRBJ2-6
V gene: TRBV4-2
D gene: -
CDR3 DNA: TGTGCCAGCAGCCAAGATACGAGTCTTAGCTCTGGGGCCAACGTCCTGACTTTC
CDR3 protein: CASSQDTSLSSGANVLTF

clone size: -
CDR3 length: 15
J gene: TRBJ2-7
V gene: TRBV4-1
D gene: -
CDR3 DNA: TGCGCCAGCAGCCAAGTTTCCGGGAGCTCCTACGAGCAGTACTTC
CDR3 protein: CASSQVSGSSYEQYF

clone size: -
CDR3 length: 10
J gene: TRBJ2-1
V gene: TRBV20-1
D gene: -
CDR3 DNA: TGCAGTGCTGTCAGGAATGAGCAGTTCTTC
CDR3 protein: CSAVRNEQFF

clone size: -
CDR3 length: 14
J gene: TRBJ1-5
V gene: TRBV4-1
D gene: -
CDR3 DNA: TGCGCCAGCAGTAATACAGGGAGCAATCAGCCCCAGCATTTT
CDR3 protein: CASSNTGSNQPQHF

clone size: few
CDR3 length: 21
J gene: TRBJ2-6
V gene: TRBV9
D gene: TRBD2
CDR3 DNA: TGTGCCAGCAGCGAAAGAATCCCAGGACTAGCGGTAGACTCTGGGGCCAACGTCCTGACTTTC
CDR3 protein: CASSERIPGLAVDSGANVLTF

clone size: -
CDR3 length: 15
J gene: TRBJ1-2
V gene: TRBV3-1/TRBV3-2
D gene: -
CDR3 DNA: TGTGCCAGCAGCCGCGGGTCAGGGGATAACTATGGCTACACCTTC
CDR3 protein: CASSRGSGDNYGYTF

clone size: -
CDR3 length: 14
J gene: TRBJ1-4
V gene: TRBV3-1/TRBV3-2
D gene: -
CDR3 DNA: TGTGCCAGCAGCCTCCAGGGATATAATGAAAAACTGTTTTTT
CDR3 protein: CASSLQGYNEKLFF

clone size: -
CDR3 length: 13
J gene: TRBJ2-7
V gene: TRBV7-2
D gene: -
CDR3 DNA: TGTGCCAGCAGCTCTGGGACTGGCTACGAGCAGTACTTC
CDR3 protein: CASSSGTGYEQYF

clone size: -
CDR3 length: 17
J gene: TRBJ2-1
V gene: TRBV10-3
D gene: -
CDR3 DNA: TGTGCCATCAGTGAGTCGTTAGGGGATAGCTCCTACAATGAGCAGTTCTTC
CDR3 protein: CAISESLGDSSYNEQFF

clone size: -
CDR3 length: 14
J gene: TRBJ2-2
V gene: TRBV9
D gene: -
CDR3 DNA: TGTGCCAGCAGCCCACGGGGTGGTGCCGGGGAGCTGTTTTTT
CDR3 protein: CASSPRGGAGELFF

clone size: -
CDR3 length: 17
J gene: TRBJ2-7
V gene: TRBV5-5
D gene: TRBD2
CDR3 DNA: TGTGCCAGCAGTTCAGGACTAGCGGGAGGAGAGGACTACGAGCAGTACTTC
CDR3 protein: CASSSGLAGGEDYEQYF

clone size: -
CDR3 length: 15
J gene: TRBJ2-3
V gene: TRBV27
D gene: TRBD2
CDR3 DNA: TGTGCCAGCAGTCGAGGGACTAGCGGCACAGATACGCAGTATTTT
CDR3 protein: CASSRGTSGTDTQYF

clone size: -
CDR3 length: 15
J gene: TRBJ2-3
V gene: TRBV10-3
D gene: -
CDR3 DNA: TGTGCCATCGGCGAGGGAGGCATTAGCACAGATACGCAGTATTTT
CDR3 protein: CAIGEGGISTDTQYF

clone size: -
CDR3 length: 13
J gene: TRBJ2-5
V gene: TRBV7-2
D gene: -
CDR3 DNA: TGTGCCAGCAGCTTATCCGTCCAAGAGACCCAGTACTTC
CDR3 protein: CASSLSVQETQYF

clone size: -
CDR3 length: 16
J gene: TRBJ2-7
V gene: TRBV6-5
D gene: TRBD2
CDR3 DNA: TGTGCCAGCAGTTACTCGTCTAGCGGAAAAGCCTACGAGCAGTACTTC
CDR3 protein: CASSYSSSGKAYEQYF

clone size: -
CDR3 length: 16
J gene: TRBJ2-3
V gene: TRBV15
D gene: TRBD1
CDR3 DNA: TGTGCCACCAGCAGAGATTGGGGACAGGGGGCGAATTCGCAGTATTTT
CDR3 protein: CATSRDWGQGANSQYF

clone size: -
CDR3 length: 15
J gene: TRBJ1-2
V gene: TRBV7-9
D gene: TRBD1
CDR3 DNA: TGTGCCAGCAGCTTTGGGACAGGTGGTAACTATGGCTACACCTTC
CDR3 protein: CASSFGTGGNYGYTF

clone size: -
CDR3 length: 15
J gene: TRBJ2-2
V gene: TRBV5-1
D gene: TRBD1
CDR3 DNA: TGCGCCAGCAGCCCCGGGACAGGGGACACCGGGGAGCTGTTTTTT
CDR3 protein: CASSPGTGDTGELFF

clone size: -
CDR3 length: 15
J gene: TRBJ1-4
V gene: TRBV2
D gene: -
CDR3 DNA: TGTGCCAGCAGTGAAGGGGACAACCGGCCAGAAAAACTGTTTTTT
CDR3 protein: CASSEGDNRPEKLFF

clone size: -
CDR3 length: 13
J gene: TRBJ2-5
V gene: TRBV6-5
D gene: -
CDR3 DNA: TGTGCCAGCAGCAGGCCTGGACAAGAGACCCAGTACTTC
CDR3 protein: CASSRPGQETQYF

clone size: -
CDR3 length: 12
J gene: TRBJ1-5
V gene: TRBV28
D gene: -
CDR3 DNA: TGTGCCAGCAGTCTCGGGGGACAGCCCCAGCATTTT
CDR3 protein: CASSLGGQPQHF

clone size: -
CDR3 length: 13
J gene: TRBJ2-1
V gene: TRBV19
D gene: -
CDR3 DNA: TGTGCCAGTAGCACCGACAGTTACAATGAGCAGTTCTTC
CDR3 protein: CASSTDSYNEQFF

clone size: -
CDR3 length: 16
J gene: TRBJ1-2
V gene: TRBV28
D gene: -
CDR3 DNA: TGTGCCAGCAGTTTCCCTTTGGGGCAGCCTCAGTGGGGCTACACCTTC
CDR3 protein: CASSFPLGQPQWGYTF

clone size: -
CDR3 length: 15
J gene: TRBJ1-5
V gene: TRBV12-5
D gene: TRBD1
CDR3 DNA: TGTGCTAGTGGAACCACAGGGGGCGTGGGTCAGCCCCAGCATTTT
CDR3 protein: CASGTTGGVGQPQHF

clone size: -
CDR3 length: 15
J gene: TRBJ2-1
V gene: TRBV19
D gene: -
CDR3 DNA: TGTGCCAGTAGTTGGGGGCGCAGCTCCTACAATGAGCAGTTCTTC
CDR3 protein: CASSWGRSSYNEQFF

clone size: -
CDR3 length: 12
J gene: TRBJ1-1
V gene: TRBV28
D gene: -
CDR3 DNA: TGTGCCAGCAAACTTGGGGGGACTGAAGCTTTCTTT
CDR3 protein: CASKLGGTEAFF

clone size: -
CDR3 length: 16
J gene: TRBJ2-2
V gene: TRBV28
D gene: TRBD1
CDR3 DNA: TGTGCCAGCAGTTTGGGGACAGGGTGGAACACCGGGGAGCTGTTTTTT
CDR3 protein: CASSLGTGWNTGELFF

clone size: -
CDR3 length: 10
J gene: TRBJ1-2
V gene: TRBV28
D gene: -
CDR3 DNA: TGTGGCTCAGGAAACTATGGCTACACCTTC
CDR3 protein: CGSGNYGYTF

clone size: -
CDR3 length: 12
J gene: TRBJ2-3
V gene: TRBV28
D gene: -
CDR3 DNA: TGTGCCAGCCTAGCCCTCGCAGATACGCAGTATTTT
CDR3 protein: CASLALADTQYF

clone size: -
CDR3 length: 14
J gene: TRBJ1-2
V gene: TRBV29-1
D gene: -
CDR3 DNA: TGCAGCGTTGAACAGACTCTACTTACAGGTGGCTACACCTTC
CDR3 protein: CSVEQTLLTGGYTF

clone size: -
CDR3 length: 14
J gene: TRBJ2-2
V gene: TRBV27
D gene: -
CDR3 DNA: TGTGCCAGCAGTAATGGACAGCCCACCGGGGAGCTGTTTTTT
CDR3 protein: CASSNGQPTGELFF